This TCR beta chain was obtained from a study of T cell therapy after organ transplantation (dated by TCRdb to about 2019). Regarding the study in general: Therapy products were autologous CMV-specific T cells expanded in vitro for approximately 15 days with a peptide pool of 30 HLA class I and II CMV epitopes. Most of the ten patients were classed as clinical responders and two as nonresponders. Each patient got up to 6 T cell doses, given every 2 weeks, and was then monitored for approximately 30 weeks after finishing therapy. Long-term post-therapy samples were obtainable from only about 75% of the 10 patients. The study was a follow-up TRBV repertoire analysis of an open-label phase I trial of autologous CMV-specific adoptive T cell therapy in solid-organ transplant recipients. Across 2 to 6 intravenous infusions, patients got a median of 1.92 x 10^8 CMV-specific T cells. Pretherapy peripheral blood samples were collected before commencement of T cell therapy. Results the study describes overall, beyond this receptor: The small cohort prevented assessing confounders such as concurrent antirejection and antiviral medications. Fold change in CD8 clonality after therapy inversely correlated with pretherapy clonality, suggesting less biased repertoires were more receptive to remodeling. Before therapy, nonresponders had marked clonal expansions, and their repertoires changed minimally after therapy. Both transferred clonotypes and endogenous clonotypes not detected in the therapy products appeared to be included in post-therapy reconstitution. The small number of expansions detected in nonresponders may be due to reduced sample coverage caused by poor CD8+ T cell yield.

The sample's time point label is to be understood as: before start of T cell therapy. Solid-organ transplant recipients with drug-resistant/recurrent cytomegalovirus were included as patients. Ten trial participants were selected for repertoire analysis based on availability of post-therapy peripheral blood mononuclear cells. Viable CD3+CD8+CD4- lymphocytes were sorted from PBMCs on a BD FACSAria III. Genomic DNA was extracted from sorted cells with the Qiagen DNeasy Kit. The immunoSEQ two-step, bias-controlled multiplex PCR assay was used to amplify TRB CDR3 regions from genomic DNA. An Illumina NextSeq 500 was used to sequence the CDR3 libraries. From the authors' description of their analysis: Initial alignment and bioinformatics, including bias normalization against synthetic CDR3 analogs, were performed with the immunoSEQ Analyzer platform. V, D and J gene annotation followed the IMGT database definitions. For further TRBV analyses, VDJtools version 1.1.10 and the R package tcR version 2.2.1.11 were used with default settings. GLIPH analysis was performed with version 1.0 using default settings. To test for significant clonotype frequency changes in CDR3 sequences with at least 5 reads, a 2-sided binomial test with Benjamini-Hochberg correction (alpha = 0.01) was used. Here the immuneACCESS table is served through TCRdb, limited to in-frame sequences with V and J called. Missing clones are a known gap in these copies; in checked studies unresolved V genes cover under half, and the rest lacks a known reason. The V and J calls and the clone size are those of that table, but D and trimming were determined from the DNA. This sample is represented by around 50,000 clones; about 94% of them were singletons. Of the sample, about 3.1% falls within the top ten clones.

Remarks on this clone: Its antigen remains undetermined. The input lacks base qualities; no much larger clone sits a single base away.

Sequencing was performed on CD8+ T cells from blood, taken before autologous CMV-specific T cell therapy. The sequence came from a human patient who had received a solid organ transplant and had CMV disease.

CDR3 region: CASSPHAGTGGPTEAFF. The bases read TGTGCCAGCAGCCCCCATGCCGGGACAGGGGGGCCCACTGAAGCTTTCTTT. The sequence is built from TRBV7-3 and TRBJ1-1; a stretch of 11 junction bases matches TRBD1. CDR1 and CDR2 were assigned from the germline V gene as SGHTA and FQGTGA. Trimming removed 5 bases from V and 4 bases from J; the gene matches leave 12 bases unexplained. From the cysteine through the phenylalanine, the CDR3 covers 17 amino acids. Only CDR3 DNA is held: 51 bases, read in frame from base 1.